The clone carrying this T cell receptor beta chain was recorded at least ten times. TCRdb re-called the reads with MiXCR, one entry per CDR3 protein. The profile shows some 600,000 distinct CDR3 sequences, 20% to 25% of them singletons. These data come from a study of T cell repertoires in cytomegalovirus infection. V was trimmed by 4 bases and J by 7 bases, leaving 8 bases between them. Germline assignment: CDR1 SGHAT and CDR2 FQNNGV. This CDR3 spans 12 amino acids. The source is a human donor in good health (CMV status not recorded). Some clones in this sample may be carry-over from other donors' samples. The chain combines TRBV11-2 with TRBJ2-1, with D possibly being TRBD2 (6 bases). The material sequenced was CD8+ T cells from PBMCs. This chain's CDR3 is CASSWGLNEQFF. DNA for the CDR3: TGTGCCAGCAGCTGGGGACTTAATGAGCAGTTCTTC.